The source of this T cell receptor (beta chain) is a study of human T cells and chemical hapten exposure. There are 14 residues in the CDR3. Trimming removed 5 bases from V and 5 bases from J; junction bases left unmatched: 12. The germline V gene encodes CDR1 DFQATT and CDR2 SNEGSKA (reference sequence). MiXCR was run by TCRdb on the RACE reads, yielding one entry per CDR3 protein. Of some 380,000 distinct CDR3 sequences listed, nearly 5% were seen once; the top ten hold under 3%. Noted time point: patch test 1, 2 weeks after DPC sensitization. Treatment of the sample: therapeutic diphenylcyclopropenone sensitization with weekly scalp DPC. The sample holds a few counts of this clonotype.

V usage is TRBV20-1 and J usage is TRBJ2-7; 7 nucleotides line up with TRBD2. This specimen was whole blood, taken in connection with sensitization to the hapten diphenylcyclopropenone (DPC). The receptor comes from a woman aged 45-65 years with alopecia areata. Some clones in this sample may be carry-over from other donors' samples. The CDR3 DNA reads TGCAGTGCTTTACTAGCGAGGGGCAGCAACGAGCAGTACTTC. This gives the protein CSALLARGSNEQYF.